This is a list of T cell receptor beta chains from one sample in a study of T cell responses to AZD1222 COVID-19 vaccine. The assay was immunoSEQ multiplex PCR, and TCRdb's table has in-frame clones only and misses some. The sample consists of over 120,000 clones, 85% to 90% of them appearing once. This specimen was peripheral blood, taken on day 0 of AZD1222 vaccination. These receptors were taken from an adult in good health. CDR3s include the opening cysteine and the closing phenylalanine or tryptophan. The D gene is left open where the match is weak. The size entry is marked missing in some rows and otherwise reads once, few, many or a size class.

V: TRBV19; size: -; J: TRBJ1-1; D: -; CDR3: CAITGSRWTEAFF; DNA: TGTGCCATCACAGGGTCCAGATGGACTGAAGCTTTCTTT
V: TRBV11-3; size: once; J: TRBJ2-3; D: TRBD2; CDR3: CASSPRGGAGGSSDTQYF; DNA: TGTGCCAGCAGCCCGAGGGGTGGAGCGGGAGGTAGTTCAGATACGCAGTATTTT
V: TRBV4-1; size: many; J: TRBJ1-1; D: -; CDR3: CASSQIDMGLRTEAFF; DNA: TGCGCCAGCAGCCAAATTGACATGGGGCTGAGGACTGAAGCTTTCTTT
V: TRBV4-2; size: -; J: TRBJ2-7; D: -; CDR3: CASSPDLWEQYF; DNA: TGTGCCAGCAGCCCGGACCTTTGGGAGCAGTACTTC
V: TRBV7-8; size: -; J: TRBJ1-5; D: -; CDR3: CASSPHRPPDNQPQHF; DNA: TGTGCCAGCAGCCCACATCGGCCTCCTGACAATCAGCCCCAGCATTTT
V: TRBV7-9; size: -; J: TRBJ2-7; D: -; CDR3: CASSLVVAGDSHEQYF; DNA: TGTGCCAGCAGCTTAGTCGTCGCAGGGGACTCTCACGAGCAGTACTTC
V: TRBV5-1; size: -; J: TRBJ2-7; D: TRBD2; CDR3: CASSEERGSSYEQYF; DNA: TGCGCCAGCAGCGAGGAGCGGGGGTCATCCTACGAGCAGTACTTC
V: TRBV4-2; size: -; J: TRBJ2-5; D: TRBD2; CDR3: CASSQGWTSGGETQYF; DNA: TGTGCCAGCAGCCAAGGATGGACTAGCGGTGGAGAGACCCAGTACTTC
V: TRBV27; size: -; J: TRBJ1-6; D: -; CDR3: CASSLQRRAPLHF; DNA: TGTGCCAGCAGTTTGCAGAGGAGAGCACCCCTCCACTTT
V: TRBV11-2; size: -; J: TRBJ1-1; D: -; CDR3: CASSLSNGNTEAFF; DNA: TGTGCCAGCAGCTTATCCAACGGGAACACTGAAGCTTTCTTT
V: TRBV5-4; size: -; J: TRBJ2-7; D: -; CDR3: CASSLSGNYEQYF; DNA: TGTGCCAGCAGCTTGTCGGGGAACTACGAGCAGTACTTC
V: TRBV7-9; size: -; J: TRBJ2-7; D: TRBD1; CDR3: CASSLGQGPTRSSYEQYF; DNA: TGTGCCAGCAGCTTAGGACAGGGGCCCACAAGGTCCTCCTACGAGCAGTACTTC
V: TRBV7-9; size: -; J: TRBJ1-1; D: -; CDR3: CASSLPVNTEAFF; DNA: TGTGCCAGCAGCTTGCCTGTGAACACTGAAGCTTTCTTT
V: TRBV11-2; size: -; J: TRBJ1-4; D: -; CDR3: CASSVWGYEKLFF; DNA: TGTGCCAGCAGTGTGTGGGGGTATGAAAAACTGTTTTTT
V: TRBV3-1/TRBV3-2; size: -; J: TRBJ1-2; D: -; CDR3: CASSQVKWDGYTF; DNA: TGTGCCAGCAGCCAAGTGAAGTGGGATGGCTACACCTTC
V: TRBV6-5; size: -; J: TRBJ1-3; D: TRBD1; CDR3: CASKTGGRSGNTIYF; DNA: TGTGCCAGCAAAACAGGGGGCCGCTCTGGAAACACCATATATTTT
V: TRBV24-1; size: -; J: TRBJ2-7; D: -; CDR3: CATSDQGTYEQYF; DNA: TGTGCCACCAGTGATCAGGGGACCTACGAGCAGTACTTC
V: TRBV19; size: -; J: TRBJ2-1; D: -; CDR3: CASSTTLGAYNEQFF; DNA: TGTGCCAGTAGTACCACCCTGGGGGCCTACAATGAGCAGTTCTTC
V: TRBV30; size: -; J: TRBJ1-3; D: -; CDR3: CAWSHWDGPGNTIYF; DNA: TGTGCCTGGAGTCATTGGGACGGCCCTGGAAACACCATATATTTT
V: TRBV4-1; size: -; J: TRBJ1-5; D: -; CDR3: CASSLRGGGNNQPQHF; DNA: TGCGCCAGCAGCTTGAGGGGGGGCGGAAACAATCAGCCCCAGCATTTT
V: TRBV5-1; size: -; J: TRBJ2-7; D: -; CDR3: CASSGSDPYEQYF; DNA: TGCGCCAGCAGCGGGTCGGACCCTTACGAGCAGTACTTC
V: TRBV11-2; size: once; J: TRBJ1-5; D: TRBD1; CDR3: CASSSTGGRQPQHF; DNA: TGTGCCAGCAGCTCTACAGGGGGCCGTCAGCCCCAGCATTTT
V: TRBV5-1; size: -; J: TRBJ2-7; D: -; CDR3: CASSFILSGEQYF; DNA: TGCGCCAGCAGCTTTATCCTCAGCGGCGAGCAGTACTTC
V: TRBV3-1/TRBV3-2; size: -; J: TRBJ2-1; D: -; CDR3: CASSPWGDNIVQFF; DNA: TGTGCCAGCAGCCCCTGGGGGGACAATATTGTGCAGTTCTTC
V: TRBV29-1; size: -; J: TRBJ2-7; D: TRBD1; CDR3: CSVEGTGAYEQYF; DNA: TGCAGCGTTGAGGGGACAGGGGCCTACGAGCAGTACTTC